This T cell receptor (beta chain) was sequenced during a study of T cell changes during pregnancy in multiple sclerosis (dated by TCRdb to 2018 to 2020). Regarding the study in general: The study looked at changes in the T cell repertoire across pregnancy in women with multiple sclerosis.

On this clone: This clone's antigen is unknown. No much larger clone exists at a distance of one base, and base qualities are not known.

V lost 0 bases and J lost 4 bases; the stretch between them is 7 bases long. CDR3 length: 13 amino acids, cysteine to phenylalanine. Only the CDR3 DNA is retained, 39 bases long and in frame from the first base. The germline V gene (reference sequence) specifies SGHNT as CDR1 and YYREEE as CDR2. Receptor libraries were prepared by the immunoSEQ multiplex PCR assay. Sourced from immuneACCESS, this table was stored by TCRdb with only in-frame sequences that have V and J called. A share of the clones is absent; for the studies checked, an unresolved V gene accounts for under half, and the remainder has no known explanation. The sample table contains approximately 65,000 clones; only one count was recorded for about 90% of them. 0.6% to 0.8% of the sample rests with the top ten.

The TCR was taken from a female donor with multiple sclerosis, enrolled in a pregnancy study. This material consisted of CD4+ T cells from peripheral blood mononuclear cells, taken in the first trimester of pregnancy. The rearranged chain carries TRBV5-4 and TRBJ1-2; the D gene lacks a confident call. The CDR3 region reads CASSLDGVYGYTF. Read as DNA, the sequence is TGTGCCAGCAGCTTGGACGGGGTCTATGGCTACACCTTC. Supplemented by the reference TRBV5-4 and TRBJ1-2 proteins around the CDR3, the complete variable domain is ETGVTQSPTHLIKTRGQQVTLRCSSQSGHNTVSWYQQALGQGPQFIFQYYREEENGRGNFPPRFSGLQFPNYSSELNVNALELDDSALYLCASSLDGVYGYTFGSGTRLTVV.